These 4 T cell receptor beta chains were all obtained from the same sample, sequenced in a study of blood T cell repertoires in COVID-19. This table comes from immunoSEQ multiplex PCR, and its TCRdb copy is limited to in-frame clones, with some not included. The sample has approximately 260,000 clones; roughly 82% are singletons. Sequencing used peripheral blood. The receptors were gathered from a woman aged 80 or over with active or convalescent COVID-19.

This chain uses TRBV18 with TRBJ2-5; 7 bases match TRBD2. The junction had 8 bases not matched to a gene; V was cut back by 5 bases and J by 5 bases. The CDR3 runs to 14 residues. CDR1 is KGHSH, CDR2 LQKENI, per germline. This CDR3 is CASSIGLVGETQYF. The CDR3 DNA follows: TGTGCCAGCTCAATCGGACTAGTGGGGGAGACCCAGTACTTC.

The gene calls are TRBV4-2 and TRBJ1-1, with D uncertain. CDR3 length: 17 amino acids. In germline, CDR1 is LGHNA, CDR2 YNFKEQ. V gave up 1 base and J gave up 0 bases, with 15 bases separating them. CDR3 loop: CASSQAGLGLMNTEAFF. The CDR3 nucleotides are TGTGCCAGCAGCCAAGCTGGCCTGGGCCTAATGAACACTGAAGCTTTCTTT.

V is TRBV3-1 (or the pseudogene TRBV3-2) and J is TRBJ1-5; possibly TRBD1 for D (6 bases). The CDR3 runs to 17 residues. The ends were cut back, 5 bases at V and 6 bases at J, with 23 bases in the middle. Per the germline V gene, CDR1 is LGHDT and CDR2 is YNNKEL (reference sequence). Here the CDR3 DNA reads TGTGCCAGCAGCTTAGGGCCCCTCCCAGGGGCGGGTCAGCCCCAGCATTTT. This encodes CASSLGPLPGAGQPQHF.

A word on this clone: Other DNA sequences of this sample code for an identical CDR3. This chain uses TRBV5-1 with TRBJ2-3; 7 bases line up with TRBD1. The V gene's germline CDR1 is SGHRS and CDR2 YFSETQ. The junction had 3 bases not matched to a gene; V was cut back by 3 bases and J by 2 bases. CDR3 length: 14 residues. The CDR3 loop is CASSSGTATDTQYF. The CDR3 DNA reads TGCGCCAGCAGCTCCGGGACAGCCACAGATACGCAGTATTTT.